One and the same sample provided the 3 T cell receptor beta chains below, sequenced in a study of OX40 agonist ivuxolimab in advanced cancers. Clones were read by immunoSEQ multiplex PCR, and TCRdb kept only the in-frame ones, dropping some. The sample holds about 15,000 clones, 80% seen once. The sequenced sample was CD4+ or CD8+ T cells sorted from blood, obtained in a trial of the OX40 agonist ivuxolimab. Receptor source: an adult with an advanced solid tumor such as melanoma, head and neck, liver or kidney cancer.

Written as DNA, the CDR3 is TGTGCCAGTAGTCCAGGGACAGCTCGTAATCAGCCCCAGCATTTT. Its translation: CASSPGTARNQPQHF. V usage is TRBV19 and J usage is TRBJ1-5; 7 bases are a match to TRBD1. Trimming cost V 5 bases and J 4 bases; bases outside gene matches: 8. The germline gives CDR1 LNHDA, CDR2 SQIVND (reference sequence). The CDR3 has 15 amino acids.

This clone was detected only once. The chain has TRBV2 and TRBJ2-5; D possibly corresponds to TRBD2 (5 bases). This CDR3 has 15 amino acids. V shed 2 bases and J shed 5 bases, with 15 bases lying between them. CDR1 is SNHLY and CDR2 is FYNNEI in the germline V gene. CDR3 coding DNA: TGTGCCAGCAGTGAAAGACGGGGATCATGGGAGACCCAGTACTTC. Protein product: CASSERRGSWETQYF. Drawing the rest from reference TRBV2 and TRBJ2-5, the complete variable domain is EPEVTQTPSHQVTQMGQEVILRCVPISNHLYFYWYRQILGQKVEFLVSFYNNEISEKSEIFDDQFSVERPDGSNFTLKIRSTKLEDSAMYFCASSERRGSWETQYFGPGTRLLVL.

The V call is TRBV19, the J call TRBJ1-2; D not certain. The CDR3 extends over 14 amino acids. V was clipped by 2 bases and J by 4 bases, with 11 bases between them. CDR1 is LNHDA, CDR2 SQIVND, per germline (reference sequence). The CDR3 spells CASSIIGRSYGYTF. CDR3 nucleotide sequence: TGTGCCAGTAGTATAATCGGGCGGTCCTATGGCTACACCTTC.